These T cell receptor beta chains were read from a single sample in a study of control samples from healthy donors and cancer patients. Produced via immunoSEQ multiplex PCR; TCRdb's table is partial and in-frame only. The table lists 150,000 to 200,000 clones, 85% to 90% of them singletons. The sequencing input was blood. These receptor sequences come from a man aged 30 to 45 in good health. Both conserved end residues are part of each CDR3. A D gene is named only where the DNA matches it firmly. Rows may omit the clone size; those that give it use once, few, many or a size class.

v_gene	abundance	d_gene	j_gene	CDR3nt	CDR3aa
TRBV29-1	once	TRBD2	TRBJ2-3	TGCAGCGTTGGGTCAGGGAGCGGGATCACAGATACGCAGTATTTT	CSVGSGSGITDTQYF
TRBV7-9	-	-	TRBJ1-1	TGTGCCAGCAGCCCCCGGGGGTATGAAGCTTTCTTT	CASSPRGYEAFF
TRBV27	-	TRBD1	TRBJ2-1	TGTGCCAGTGGACAGGGCCGGTGGAATGAGCAGTTCTTC	CASGQGRWNEQFF
TRBV28	-	TRBD1	TRBJ2-2	TGTGCCAGCAGTTTCCGGGACAGAGACCACCGGGAGCTGTTTTTT	CASSFRDRDHRELFF
TRBV19	-	-	TRBJ2-7	TGTGCCAGCTCAGGGAACTCGTGGAATTACGAGCAGTACTTC	CASSGNSWNYEQYF
TRBV7-3	-	-	TRBJ1-5	TGTGCCAGCAGCTTAACGGGGGGGTGTCAGCCCCAGCATTTT	CASSLTGGCQPQHF
TRBV25-1	-	-	TRBJ2-1	TGTGCCAGCAGTGCCTCTCGAGTTCATGAGCAGTTCTTC	CASSASRVHEQFF
TRBV12-3/TRBV12-4	-	-	TRBJ1-6	TGTGCCAGCAGTTTGGGAATTTCACCCCTCCACTTT	CASSLGISPLHF
TRBV5-1	-	TRBD1	TRBJ1-1	TGCGCCAGCAGCGCAGGGACAGGGGGAAGCACTGAAGCTTTCTTT	CASSAGTGGSTEAFF
TRBV7-3	-	-	TRBJ2-1	TGTGCCAGCAGCTTAACCAATGAGCAGTTCTTC	CASSLTNEQFF
TRBV27	-	-	TRBJ2-4	TGTGCCAGCAGTTTAGTTCCCAAGAGAGAAAACATTCAGTACTTC	CASSLVPKRENIQYF
TRBV7-8	-	-	TRBJ2-7	TGTGCCAGCAGCTTAGAACTAGCTTACGAGCAGTACTTC	CASSLELAYEQYF
TRBV3-1/TRBV3-2	-	-	TRBJ2-5	TGTGCCAGCGTCCGCAGGTCGGAAGGAGAGACCCAGTACTTC	CASVRRSEGETQYF
TRBV30	-	-	TRBJ1-2	TGTGCCTGGAGTGTAGCTTCCTTTTCTGGCTACACCTTC	CAWSVASFSGYTF
TRBV5-1	-	-	TRBJ2-7	TGCGCCAGCAGCACACAGGGTTACGAGCAGTACTTC	CASSTQGYEQYF
TRBV9	-	-	TRBJ1-5	TGTGCCAGCAGCCCCCGGGCCACTAATCAGCCCCAGCATTTT	CASSPRATNQPQHF
TRBV11-2	-	TRBD2	TRBJ2-1	TGTGCCAGCAGCTCAGCAACCAAGGTCACTAGCGGGGAGCAGTTCTTC	CASSSATKVTSGEQFF
TRBV3-1/TRBV3-2	-	-	TRBJ2-1	TGTGCCAGCAGCCGAGAAGGCTCGTATGACAATGAGCAGTTCTTC	CASSREGSYDNEQFF
TRBV5-1	-	-	TRBJ2-7	TGCGCCAGCAGCTTGGGGGGAGCTCTCTACGAGCAGTACTTC	CASSLGGALYEQYF
TRBV6-5	-	-	TRBJ2-2	TGTGCCAGCAGAGAGAACACCGGGGAGCTGTTTTTT	CASRENTGELFF
TRBV24-1	once	-	TRBJ2-1	TGTGCCACCAGTGATTTGGCAGGCTCCTACAATGAGCAGTTCTTC	CATSDLAGSYNEQFF
TRBV28	-	-	TRBJ2-2	TGTGCCAGCAGTTTAGGGGGGCAGGGGATGGCCGGGGAGCTGTTTTTT	CASSLGGQGMAGELFF
TRBV28	-	-	TRBJ2-2	TGTGCCAGCAGTCCCGGGCTGACCGGGGAGCTGTTTTTT	CASSPGLTGELFF
TRBV15	-	-	TRBJ1-2	TGTGCCACCAGCACCCTCCAGATCCCCTATGGCTACACCTTC	CATSTLQIPYGYTF
TRBV11-2	-	-	TRBJ2-5	TGTGCCAGCAGCTGGAGCGGCCAAGAGACCCAGTACTTC	CASSWSGQETQYF
TRBV19	-	-	TRBJ1-5	TGTGCCAGTAGTACCCTTTACACGGCGGAAAGCAATCAGCCCCAGCATTTT	CASSTLYTAESNQPQHF
TRBV7-8	-	-	TRBJ1-1	TGTGCCAGCAGCTCCTCCCGGGGGTGGGGCACTGAAGCTTTCTTT	CASSSSRGWGTEAFF
TRBV3-1/TRBV3-2	-	-	TRBJ2-7	TGTGCCAGCAGCCGGCTGGGGAGATACGAGCAGTACTTC	CASSRLGRYEQYF
TRBV6-5	-	TRBD2	TRBJ2-1	TGTGCCAGCGTTAGCGGGGGGGCGAACAATGAGCAGTTCTTC	CASVSGGANNEQFF
TRBV5-6	-	-	TRBJ1-3	TGTGCCAGCAGCGCGGGTAGAGCGCGAGGAAACACCATATATTTT	CASSAGRARGNTIYF
TRBV11-2	-	-	TRBJ1-6	TGTGCCAGCAGCTACGAATCCCTTCTGCAATCACCCCTCCACTTT	CASSYESLLQSPLHF
TRBV18	-	-	TRBJ1-5	TGTGCCAGCTCACAAGGAATCAGCAATCAGCCCCAGCATTTT	CASSQGISNQPQHF
TRBV27	-	TRBD2	TRBJ2-1	TGTGCCAGCACCCCACTAGCGGCCGTACGATCCTACAATGAGCAGTTCTTC	CASTPLAAVRSYNEQFF
TRBV5-1	once	-	TRBJ2-1	TGCGCCAGCAGCTTAGGGGGGAAGGGCTCCTACAATGAGCAGTTCTTC	CASSLGGKGSYNEQFF
TRBV4-2	once	TRBD1	TRBJ2-7	TGTGCCAGCAGCCAAACAGGGGGACAAGGTGCCTACGAGCAGTACTTC	CASSQTGGQGAYEQYF
TRBV6-6	-	TRBD1	TRBJ1-6	TGTGCCAGCAGTTACCAGGGGGAGGCAAATTCACCCCTCCACTTT	CASSYQGEANSPLHF
TRBV7-9	-	-	TRBJ1-2	TGTGCCAGTTGGTCGGATGGCTACACCTTC	CASWSDGYTF
TRBV6-1	-	TRBD1	TRBJ1-1	TGTGCCAGCAGTGACCAACAGGGGGAGACTGAAGCTTTCTTT	CASSDQQGETEAFF
TRBV11-2	few	-	TRBJ1-1	TGTGCCAGCAGCTACCTGCCCCGTTGGAATAGGAACACTGAAGCTTTCTTT	CASSYLPRWNRNTEAFF
TRBV4-1	-	-	TRBJ1-3	TGCGCCAGCAGCCGAGGCGTACCTAGCTCTGGAAACACCATATATTTT	CASSRGVPSSGNTIYF
TRBV29-1	-	-	TRBJ2-7	TGCAGCGCAGTCGACAGCACCTACGAGCAGTACTTC	CSAVDSTYEQYF
TRBV28	-	-	TRBJ1-1	TGTGCGGTTCGAAACGGGGGGGTGCAAACTGAAGCTTTCTTT	CAVRNGGVQTEAFF
TRBV6-5	-	TRBD1	TRBJ1-2	TGTGCCAGCTCAGGGGGAGCGGGGGTCTATGGCTACACCTTC	CASSGGAGVYGYTF
TRBV6-2/TRBV6-3	-	TRBD2	TRBJ2-1	TGTGCCAGCAGTTACCTCGCCGGGACTAGCGGGAGAGGGAATGAGCAGTTCTTC	CASSYLAGTSGRGNEQFF
TRBV7-9	-	-	TRBJ1-1	TGTGCCAGCAGCTTAGGTCCCACTGAAGCTTTCTTT	CASSLGPTEAFF
TRBV9	-	-	TRBJ2-3	TGTGCCAGCAGCGTAGTATCGACTAGAGCAGATACGCAGTATTTT	CASSVVSTRADTQYF
TRBV3-1/TRBV3-2	-	-	TRBJ1-3	TGTGCCAGCAGCCAAGATAGGGGGGACGGTGGAAACACCATATATTTT	CASSQDRGDGGNTIYF
TRBV29-1	-	-	TRBJ2-2	TGCAGCGCCAGGAGCACCGGGGAGCTGTTTTTT	CSARSTGELFF
TRBV3-1/TRBV3-2	few	-	TRBJ1-5	TGTGCCAGCAGCCAAGATATGGCAGCGAATCAGCCCCAGCATTTT	CASSQDMAANQPQHF
TRBV4-1	-	-	TRBJ2-7	TGCGCCAGCAGCCAAGACAGGGACAAGCAGTACTTC	CASSQDRDKQYF